The 21 T cell receptor beta chains reported below all come from one sample, sequenced in a study of shared clonotypes between healthy human individuals. Clones were sequenced by immunoSEQ multiplex PCR, and TCRdb holds only the in-frame ones, with some missing. The sample lists more than 500,000 clones, roughly 96% occurring once. Only CD45RO-negative cells positively selected for CCR7 counted as naive CD8 cells, so terminally differentiated effector memory CD45RA+ cells were excluded. The sample taken for sequencing was naive CD8+ T cells sorted from blood. These receptors came from a woman aged 25-40 years in good health.

About this clone: Other nucleotide sequences from this sample produce the same CDR3. This chain joins TRBV19 and TRBJ1-5; D gene unclear. Trimming removed 6 bases at V and 0 bases at J, with 9 bases between. The CDR3 is 14 amino acids. Looked up from germline, CDR1 is LNHDA and CDR2 is SQIVND (reference sequence). The DNA of the CDR3 is TGTGCCAGTAGCCATCGGGATAGCAATCAGCCCCAGCATTTT. This encodes CASSHRDSNQPQHF.

The genes are TRBV18 and TRBJ1-1; 8 bases match TRBD1. The V and J ends lost 6 bases and 1 base, in that order; junction bases with no gene match: 10. Looked up from germline, CDR1 is KGHSH and CDR2 is LQKENI. This CDR3 has 16 residues. CDR3 sequence reads: CASSRQDRAPNTEAFF. As DNA, the CDR3 is TGTGCCAGCTCGCGCCAGGACAGGGCTCCGAACACTGAAGCTTTCTTT.

The J gene is TRBJ2-1, the V gene TRBV6-5; D is uncertain. Germline V gives CDR1 MNHEY, CDR2 SVGAGI. V was clipped by 5 bases and J by 1 base, with 12 bases between them. This CDR3 is built from 15 residues. The CDR3 loop reads CASSAETKSYNEQFF. For the CDR3, the DNA is TGTGCCAGCAGTGCAGAAACAAAGTCCTACAATGAGCAGTTCTTC.

The chain is built from TRBV2 and TRBJ2-1; D is perhaps TRBD2 (5 bases). This CDR3 comprises 16 residues. V was shortened by 3 bases and J by 3 bases, with 15 bases between the two germline ends. The germline gives CDR1 SNHLY, CDR2 FYNNEI. CDR3 protein: CASSDPASGLYNEQFF. The DNA of the CDR3 is TGTGCCAGCAGTGACCCCGCTTCCGGACTCTACAATGAGCAGTTCTTC.

This chain connects TRBV28 to TRBJ1-2; D is ambiguous. Germline lookup yields CDR1 MDHEN and CDR2 SYDVKM. Trimming stripped 3 bases from V and 4 bases from J, with 12 bases between. The CDR3 sequence is 14 residues long. The CDR3 DNA sequence: TGTGCCAGCAGTTTTGAGGTGGCCGGCTATGGCTACACCTTC. Its protein product is CASSFEVAGYGYTF.

This clone is a singleton in its sample. The rearrangement uses TRBV19 and TRBJ2-7, with TRBD2 matching 7 bases. This CDR3 has 14 amino acids. Looked up from germline, CDR1 is LNHDA and CDR2 is SQIVND (reference sequence). Trimming cost V 5 bases and J 6 bases; bases outside gene matches: 10. The CDR3 DNA follows: TGTGCCAGTAGTGGCCTTGGACTAGTCGGCGAGCAGTACTTC. Its translation: CASSGLGLVGEQYF.

The J gene is TRBJ1-3, the V gene TRBV10-2, with D maybe TRBD1 (6 bases). The CDR3 contains 19 residues. Deletions cut 3 bases from V and 0 bases from J, with 21 bases between. Germline lookup yields CDR1 WSHSY and CDR2 SAAADI. The CDR3 region is CASSDEPKQGPFSGNTIYF. In nucleotides, the CDR3 is TGCGCCAGCAGTGATGAACCTAAACAGGGTCCTTTCTCTGGAAACACCATATATTTT.

This clone was seen once. This chain links TRBV27 with TRBJ2-7; 14 bases map to TRBD2. The germline V gene has CDR1 MNHEY and CDR2 SMNVEV (reference sequence). The CDR3 covers 16 residues. The J segment lost 3 bases and the V segment lost 7 bases, leaving 8 bases of the junction unmatched. CDR3 sequence: CASIGTSGRGNYEQYF. The DNA of the CDR3 is TGTGCCAGCATTGGGACTAGCGGGAGAGGCAACTACGAGCAGTACTTC.

This chain joins TRBV27 and TRBJ2-1; the match to TRBD2 covers 14 bases. The V segment lost 5 bases and the J segment 0 bases; nucleotides outside the gene matches: 6. The CDR3 has 18 residues. Germline-derived CDR1 and CDR2 are MNHEY and SMNVEV (reference sequence). DNA for the CDR3: TGTGCCAGCAGTCGGACTAGCGGGAGGCAGAGCTCCTACAATGAGCAGTTCTTC. This translates into CASSRTSGRQSSYNEQFF.

With respect to this clone: Other nucleotide sequences from this sample produce the same CDR3. The chain has TRBV28 and TRBJ2-7; D gene unclear. Deletions cut 3 bases from V and 6 bases from J, with 6 bases between. CDR1 is MDHEN and CDR2 is SYDVKM in the germline V gene. The length of the CDR3 is 11 residues. CDR3 nucleotide sequence: TGTGCCAGCAGTTTTTCATCCGAGCAGTACTTC. This gives the protein CASSFSSEQYF.

V and J are TRBV5-4 and TRBJ2-2; 7 bases align to TRBD1. After removal of 4 bases from V and 0 bases from J, the junction contained 15 bases not matched to a gene. The length of the CDR3 is 19 residues. The germline gives CDR1 SGHNT, CDR2 YYREEE (reference sequence). CDR3 sequence (DNA): TGTGCCAGCAGCGGGAACAGGGGTATTGGGGGAGCGAACACCGGGGAGCTGTTTTTT. Translation gives CASSGNRGIGGANTGELFF.

This clone was observed once. This chain uses TRBV4-1 with TRBJ1-1; 7 bases fit TRBD1. Trimming cost V 0 bases and J 1 base; bases outside gene matches: 11. The CDR3 contains 18 residues. Germline CDR1 and CDR2: MGHRA and YSYEKL. The CDR3 nucleotides are TGCGCCAGCAGCCAAGATAGAGCAAGGGGGCTGAAGAACACTGAAGCTTTCTTT. Protein product: CASSQDRARGLKNTEAFF.

This clone is a singleton in its sample. V gene TRBV2 combines with J gene TRBJ2-7; 7 bases agree with TRBD1. The CDR3 extends over 14 amino acids. V was pared by 10 bases and J by 9 bases, with 18 bases of the junction left unmatched. The germline CDR1 and CDR2 sequences are SNHLY and FYNNEI. CDR3 region: CATQKSDRPHGQYF. CDR3 sequence (DNA): TGTGCCACCCAAAAATCGGACAGGCCCCACGGGCAGTACTTC.

This chain connects TRBV27 to TRBJ2-5; the D gene is possibly TRBD1 (6 bases). The end of the DNA is better explained by TRBJ2-7, so the J call may be wrong. This CDR3 region has 11 residues. Looked up from germline, CDR1 is MNHEY and CDR2 is SMNVEV (reference sequence). The CDR3, as DNA: TGTGCCAGCTCCCAGGGGTACGAGCAGTACTTC. Translated: CASSQGYEQYF.

V is TRBV27 and J is TRBJ2-7, with 10 bases fitting TRBD2. CDR1 is MNHEY, CDR2 SMNVEV, per germline (reference sequence). Germline trimming cut 6 bases from V and 5 bases from J; bases unmatched to any gene: 10. This CDR3 has 15 amino acids. The CDR3 spells CASSLLAGDINEQYF. As DNA, the CDR3 is TGTGCCAGCAGCCTTCTAGCGGGAGATATCAACGAGCAGTACTTC.

This CDR3 reads CASSLTGVAKNIQYF. The CDR3 nucleotides are TGTGCCAGCAGTCTAACAGGGGTAGCCAAAAACATTCAGTACTTC. J is TRBJ2-4 and V is TRBV6-1, with 7 bases aligning to TRBD1. Unmatched junction bases numbered 4, after V lost 5 bases and J lost 0 bases. Per germline, CDR1 MNHNS and CDR2 SASEGT. The CDR3 is 15 residues long.

This chain connects TRBV29-1 to TRBJ2-7; TRBD1 or TRBD2 may be the D gene (5 bases each). The germline gives CDR1 SQVTM, CDR2 ANQGSEA. Trimming removed 4 bases from V and 5 bases from J, with 15 bases in between. The CDR3 runs 13 residues. CDR3 coding DNA: TGCAGCGTTGCGCCCGGGACGGCGAACGAGCAGTACTTC. This sequence encodes CSVAPGTANEQYF.

The chain is built from TRBV28 and TRBJ2-1; D possibly corresponds to TRBD2 (5 bases). V shed 4 bases and J shed 2 bases, with 9 bases lying between them. Germline assignment: CDR1 MDHEN and CDR2 SYDVKM. The CDR3 has 14 amino acids. The CDR3 coding sequence is TGTGCCAGCAGTTGGTTGGGAGCCTACAATGAGCAGTTCTTC. Protein sequence: CASSWLGAYNEQFF.

The chain has TRBV7-9 and TRBJ2-5; a possible D gene is TRBD1 (6 bases). Germline V gene lookup returns CDR1 SEHNR and CDR2 FQNEAQ (reference sequence). The length of the CDR3 is 15 residues. The ends were cut back, 2 bases at V and 1 base at J, with 11 bases in the middle. The CDR3 DNA reads TGTGCCAGCAGCTTATATGGGGGCACCCAAGAGACCCAGTACTTC. It encodes CASSLYGGTQETQYF.

The V gene is TRBV25-1, the J gene TRBJ2-3; TRBD2 matches at 10 bases. The V gene's germline CDR1 is MGHDK and CDR2 SYGVNS. This CDR3 is built from 15 residues. Trimming cost V 8 bases and J 6 bases; bases outside gene matches: 11. The CDR3 region is CASSEGTSVKDTQYF. The DNA for the CDR3 is TGTGCCAGCTCCGAGGGGACTAGCGTTAAGGATACGCAGTATTTT.

This clone showed up just once. CDR3 protein: CASSDWSSQETQYF. The CDR3 DNA reads TGTGCCAGCAGTGATTGGAGCAGCCAAGAGACCCAGTACTTC. The chain links TRBV6-1 to TRBJ2-5, with no clear D. This CDR3 spans 14 amino acids. Germline V gene data show CDR1 as MNHNS and CDR2 as SASEGT. V lost 3 bases, J lost 1 base, and 9 bases lay in between.